This T cell receptor (beta chain) was obtained from a study of blood T cell repertoires in COVID-19 (dated by TCRdb to 2018 to 2020). Describing the broader study: The collaborator samples originated in the United States, Italy and Spain and spanned the acute and convalescent phases of COVID-19. Subjects who had been exposed to COVID-19, were actively infected with it, or had recovered from it provided the deeply sampled blood TCRbeta repertoires that made up the dataset. Where available, HLA class I and class II types were taken from metadata supplied by the sample provider and were not determined by assay-based typing. The prospective study material was composed of cDNA or gDNA derived from T cells, B-cell-depleted T cells, or PBMCs. The repertoires were made available in a free public database intended to serve as a resource for research on the immune response to SARS-CoV-2. Sample metadata almost always included a de-identified subject ID, COVID-19 status, age in years and sex. The samples were drawn from two sources: the first 160 participants of the ongoing ImmuneRACE study, and over 1,000 subjects contributed by 6 global collaborators. The paper's findings and limits, for the study overall: How much clinical and demographic metadata was included differed by source and by participant, and the metadata was provided uncurated.

The table lists this clone with a few counts. This receptor's antigen is unknown. No base-level quality is on record; no much larger clone is a single base apart. Collaborating institutions collected whole blood in K2EDTA tubes following their own protocols. For TCRbeta analysis, collaborator samples were shipped as frozen whole blood, as isolated PBMCs, or as DNA extracted from either sample type. V loses 0 bases, J loses 7 bases, and the germline ends lie 20 bases apart. CDR1 and CDR2, per the germline V gene, are SGHDT and YYEEEE. The CDR3 numbers 17 residues from cysteine through phenylalanine. Only CDR3 DNA remains: 51 bases, in frame from the first base. The immunoSEQ Assay, a bias-controlled multiplex PCR, was used to amplify TCRbeta CDR3 regions from genomic DNA. Per the original workflow: Nucleated cell counts per sample were estimated from amplification of reference gene primers within the assay. To quantify the absolute abundance of each unique TCRbeta CDR3 rearrangement, sequence reads were collapsed and filtered. For each sample, productive Simpson clonality was calculated by taking the square root of Simpson's diversity index across productive rearrangements. Drawn from immuneACCESS, this table holds only the in-frame rearrangements with V and J called that TCRdb kept. Clones are partly lost; checked studies trace under half to an unresolved V gene and leave the rest unexplained. From that table come the V and J calls and clone size; the DNA was used to work out D and trimming. A total of about 230,000 clones appear in this sample, more than 75% of them only once. Around 1% of the sample is in the top ten clones.

Recombination connected TRBV5-6 to TRBJ1-5; the best D guess is TRBD1, with 5 bases matching. The sequence was collected from a man aged 40-50 years with acute or convalescent COVID-19. Specimen: peripheral blood. The CDR3 amino acid sequence is: CASSLAGSQGGAQPQHF. The base sequence is TGTGCCAGCAGCTTGGCCGGGAGCCAGGGAGGCGCGCAGCCCCAGCATTTT.